Included here is one T cell receptor beta chain sequence, with context. The antigen it recognizes is unknown. Base qualities are not recorded, but no much larger clone differs from it by a single base. CDR1 MNHEY and CDR2 SVGAGI are derived from the germline V gene. From the cysteine up to the phenylalanine, the CDR3 has a length of 14 residues. Only CDR3 DNA remains: 42 bases, in frame from the first base. Trimming takes 5 bases off V and 6 bases off J; junction bases not matched to a gene: 5. This sample was included in a study of T-cell memory formation after mild COVID-19 (dated by TCRdb to the early 2020s). With regard to the full study: TCR sequence clusters from the two donors were largely donor specific. T-cell clones expanding and contracting after mild COVID-19 in two donors were tracked by longitudinal TCRalpha and TCRbeta repertoire sequencing. Two young, previously healthy adult volunteers made up the cohort, one male and one female.

Ficoll-Paque density gradient centrifugation was the method used to isolate PBMCs. Broader findings and caveats from the paper: Contracting CD4+ clones were located mainly in the CM and EM memory subsets, whereas CD8+ clones were found to be enriched in EMRA. Some responding clones were detected in pre-infection memory, suggesting pre-existing cross-reactive memory T cells joined the SARS-CoV-2 response. Balanced CD4/CD8 phenotypes were observed for clones contracting from day 15 to 85, whereas a bias towards CD4+ was observed for a second wave of clones expanding from day 15 to 37. The second-wave clones that peaked on day 37 were not confirmed to be SARS-CoV-2 specific. The study covered only a couple of mild cases, and larger cohorts including severe cases with pre-infection samples were considered necessary.

Sequencing instrument: Illumina NovaSeq 6000. cDNA libraries for TCRalpha and TCRbeta were prepared by 5'RACE using constant-segment primers, with sample barcodes and unique molecular identifiers added. RNA was extracted from every sample with Trizol reagent. Library amplification was performed in two PCR steps, and a second sample barcode and Illumina TruSeq adapters were introduced in the second step. Libraries were sequenced on an Illumina NovaSeq with 2 x 150 bp paired-end reads. The authors' pipeline ran thus. With migec v1.2.7, reads were demultiplexed and then collapsed into UMI-guided consensus sequences. Using mixcr v2.1.11, the UMI consensuses were aligned to TRA and TRB V and J templates and assembled into clonotypes. A clonotype was counted as expanded or contracted only if both edgeR and NoisET called the change significant, with noise models trained on biological replicates. For edgeR calls, the thresholds were a false discovery rate-adjusted p below 0.01 and a log2 fold-change of 1. PCA with hierarchical clustering of max-normalized trajectories of the 1000 most abundant clonotypes was used as exploratory dynamics analysis. Separately sequenced CD4+ and CD8+ repertoires were used to assign the CD4 or CD8 phenotype of responding clones. TCRdb's own reprocessing of the public reads used fastp at Q25 and MiXCR and kept productive beta chains. Rows are unified per CDR3 protein, each entry keeping the most common DNA and genes. The V and J calls come from TCRdb's annotation, not from the publication. This sample gives 530,000 or so distinct CDR3 sequences in total; around 15% of them show up just once. Of the sample, 8.1% falls within the top ten clones.

Sample: PBMCs or a T cell subset sorted from them (not recorded which). The origin of this receptor is an adult woman who had mild COVID-19 (a few samples of this study predate the infection). The sample titles of this study are shuffled in the database, so cell type and time point are left out; the donor was told from shared clones. This sequence uses TRBV6-5 and TRBJ1-4, with TRBD1 matching 8 junction bases. CDR3 reads: CASSPTGGHEKLFF. The DNA sequence is as follows: TGTGCCAGCAGTCCCACAGGGGGTCATGAAAAACTGTTTTTT.